This record covers a single T cell receptor (beta chain). Via MiXCR, TCRdb re-called the 5' RACE reads, giving one row per CDR3 protein. The sample lists about 340,000 distinct CDR3 sequences; roughly 15% were seen once. This specimen belongs to a study of T-cell memory formation after mild COVID-19. CDR3 length equals 16 residues. With 3 bases removed from V and 1 base from J, the gap between germline ends came to 15 bases. Germline assignment: CDR1 LGHNA and CDR2 YSLEER. The clonotype comes from a man aged 18 to 30 who had mild COVID-19 (a few samples of this study predate the infection). Cell type and time point are not known. Sequencing was performed on PBMCs or a T cell subset sorted from them (not recorded which). The chain combines TRBV4-3 with TRBJ1-1; D is undetermined. CDR3 sequence (DNA): TGCGCCAGCAGCCACTTAGGACCGGACTCGAACACTGAAGCTTTCTTT. The encoded protein is CASSHLGPDSNTEAFF.